What follows are 32 T cell receptor beta chains derived from one specimen sequenced in a study of T cells in Graves' hyperthyroidism and ophthalmopathy. Researchers amplified the TCR beta CDR3 regions from RNA transcripts. A first-round RT-PCR of the TCR CDR3 used the HTBI primer set. TCRdb redid the calling of the multiplex PCR reads with MiXCR, one entry per CDR3 protein. This sample carries approximately 640,000 distinct CDR3 sequences, 45% of them seen once, and the ten largest clones take less than 9%. Specimen: peripheral blood or thyroid tissue (not recorded which). The receptors stem from an adult man with Graves' disease, either hyperthyroidism or ophthalmopathy (not recorded which).

V is TRBV5-1 and J is TRBJ2-7; D uncertain. Per the germline V gene, CDR1 is SGHRS and CDR2 is YFSETQ. Trimming cost V 6 bases and J 3 bases, with 16 bases left between them. This CDR3 is 14 amino acids long. The CDR3 is CASKPDLTRYEQYF. In DNA, the CDR3 is TGCGCCAGCAAACCCGACTTGACCCGCTACGAGCAGTACTTC. Supplemented by reference TRBV5-1 and TRBJ2-7, the full variable domain reads KAGVTQTPRYLIKTRGQQVTLSCSPISGHRSVSWYQQTPGQGLQFLFEYFSETQRNKGNFPGRFSGRQFSNSRSEMNVSTLELGDSALYLCASKPDLTRYEQYFGPGTRLTVT.

The V and J genes are TRBV24-1 and TRBJ2-7; tentative D call: TRBD2 (6 bases). This CDR3 has 12 amino acids. CDR1 is KGHDR, CDR2 SFDVKD, per germline. V dropped 7 bases and J dropped 5 bases, with 11 bases sitting between them. In DNA form, the CDR3 reads TGTGCCACCAGCGGGAGTATCAACGAGCAGTACTTC. Encoded protein: CATSGSINEQYF.

Many counts were recorded for this clonotype. The CDR3 reads CASSLEGGGNQPQHF. Written as DNA, the CDR3 is TGTGCCAGCAGCTTAGAAGGGGGCGGCAATCAGCCCCAGCATTTT. The chain has TRBV7-2 and TRBJ1-5; 7 nucleotides match TRBD1. Germline CDR1 reads SGHTA; CDR2 reads FQGNSA. The CDR3 length is 15 residues. The V segment lost 1 base and the J segment 2 bases; nucleotides outside the gene matches: 2.

This clonotype was counted a few times. The chain joins TRBV20-1 to TRBJ2-6; 7 bases match TRBD1. Germline trimming cut 0 bases from V and 3 bases from J; bases unmatched to any gene: 2. The CDR3 runs to 15 residues. Germline CDR1 reads DFQATT; CDR2 reads SNEGSKA (reference sequence). This CDR3 is CSARDNRGGANVLTF. As DNA, the CDR3 is TGCAGTGCTAGAGACAACAGGGGTGGGGCCAACGTCCTGACTTTC.

In its sample, this clonotype was seen once. At one of its ends the junction is not consistent with the germline gene, which may arise from a read error. This sequence joins TRBV15 and TRBJ2-6; D gene unclear. Looked up from germline, CDR1 is LNHNV and CDR2 is YYDKDF (reference sequence). The CDR3 has 12 residues. The chain's CDR3 is CATSRERVTEAF. Written as DNA, the CDR3 is TGTGCCACCAGCAGAGAGAGAGTGACTGAAGCTTTC.

This clonotype has a handful of counts. This chain links TRBV7-8 with TRBJ2-5; 11 nucleotides agree with TRBD2. This CDR3 region has 15 residues. Trimming cost V 5 bases and J 2 bases; bases outside gene matches: 4. Germline CDR1 reads SGHVS; CDR2 reads FQNEAQ. This CDR3 reads CASSHGTSGQETQYF. CDR3 bases: TGTGCCAGCAGCCACGGGACTAGCGGTCAAGAGACCCAGTACTTC.

This clonotype was detected many times. J is TRBJ2-5 and V is TRBV7-9; no clear D. Deletions cut 5 bases from V and 5 bases from J, with 12 bases between. Per germline, CDR1 SEHNR and CDR2 FQNEAQ (reference sequence). This CDR3 comprises 13 residues. This chain's CDR3 is CASSAARLETQYF. The CDR3 DNA sequence: TGTGCCAGCAGCGCGGCCAGGTTGGAGACCCAGTACTTC.

This clonotype was recorded a few times. The chain joins TRBV7-9 to TRBJ2-7; the match to TRBD1 covers 9 bases. The CDR3 runs 14 residues. Germline V gene sequence: CDR1 SEHNR, CDR2 FQNEAQ (reference sequence). Trimming took 6 bases from V and 3 from J; bases not matched to a gene: 6. CDR3 residues: CASSLSTGGYEQYF. CDR3 bases: TGTGCCAGCAGTTTGTCGACAGGGGGCTACGAGCAGTACTTC.

In its sample, this clonotype was seen a few times. The chain joins TRBV20-1 to TRBJ1-1; weak D call: TRBD1 (6 bases). CDR1 DFQATT and CDR2 SNEGSKA come from the germline V gene (reference sequence). V was cut by 1 base and J by 2 bases, with 14 bases left in between. This CDR3 has 15 residues. The CDR3 DNA reads as TGCAGTGCTAGAGGAAGACAGGCTTTTAACACTGAAGCTTTCTTT. Its translation is CSARGRQAFNTEAFF.

This clonotype was seen only a few times. The V and J genes are TRBV5-6 and TRBJ1-6, with D unclear. CDR1 and CDR2 from the germline V gene are SGHDT and YYEEEE. The CDR3 has 16 residues. V shed 5 bases and J shed 1 base, with 13 bases lying between them. The CDR3 sequence: CASSQPGSSYNSPLHF. Written as DNA, the CDR3 is TGTGCCAGCAGTCAGCCCGGGAGTTCCTATAATTCACCCCTCCACTTT. The full variable domain, completed using reference TRBV5-6 and TRBJ1-6, is DAGVTQSPTHLIKTRGQQVTLRCSPKSGHDTVSWYQQALGQGPQFIFQYYEEEERQRGNFPDRFSGHQFPNYSSELNVNALLLGDSALYLCASSQPGSSYNSPLHFGNGTRLTVT.

This clonotype came up many times. CDR3 sequence reads: CASSEMIDQPQHF. CDR3 in DNA: TGCGCCAGCAGTGAAATGATAGATCAGCCCCAGCATTTT. V usage is TRBV10-2 and J usage is TRBJ1-5; D call uncertain. Per the germline V gene, CDR1 is WSHSY and CDR2 is SAAADI. Trimming removed 3 bases at V and 5 bases at J, with 8 bases between. This CDR3 has 13 amino acids.

The chain has TRBV7-8 and TRBJ2-7, with TRBD1 matching over 10 bases. V trimming: 8 bases; J trimming: 0 bases; junction bases outside the gene matches: 7. This CDR3 has 15 amino acids. Germline V gene data show CDR1 as SGHVS and CDR2 as FQNEAQ. DNA of the CDR3: TGTGCCAGCGGCCCTAGGGACAGGGGCTCCTACGAGCAGTACTTC. Translating it yields CASGPRDRGSYEQYF.

V gene TRBV7-2 combines with J gene TRBJ2-1; 7 nucleotides match TRBD2. The CDR3 totals 13 residues. J lost 10 bases, V lost 3 bases, and 6 bases had no gene match. CDR1 and CDR2 (germline): SGHTA, FQGNSA. The CDR3 coding sequence is TGTGCCAGCAGCTTGCGACGGGAGGACGAGCAGTTCTTC. Translated, it gives CASSLRREDEQFF.

In its sample, this clonotype was seen a few times. V usage is TRBV19 and J usage is TRBJ1-2; 8 nucleotides agree with TRBD1. There are 14 residues in the CDR3. Germline trimming cut 5 bases from V and 4 bases from J; bases unmatched to any gene: 6. Germline CDR1 is LNHDA and CDR2 is SQIVND (reference sequence). CDR3 sequence (DNA): TGTGCCAGTAGTCTCAGGGGGCCGGGCTATGGCTACACCTTC. This encodes CASSLRGPGYGYTF.

This clonotype was recorded only once. Given a much more abundant clone one base away, this may be a read error. The J gene is TRBJ1-1, the V gene TRBV10-3; TRBD1 is a possible D gene (6 bases). Germline CDR1 ENHRY, CDR2 SYGVKD. The CDR3 covers 13 residues. The CDR3 spells CATRGQLNAEAFF. In DNA form, the CDR3 reads TGTGCCACAAGAGGACAGCTGAACGCTGAAGCTTTCTTT.

The rearrangement links TRBV6-1 to TRBJ1-2; D is ambiguous. Trimming left V 6 bases short and J 6 bases short, with 8 bases between. The CDR3 consists of 11 residues. Per germline, CDR1 MNHNS and CDR2 SASEGT. The CDR3 region is CASSPQDGYTF. The CDR3 DNA reads TGTGCCAGCAGCCCTCAGGATGGCTACACCTTC.

Points on this clonotype: A junction boundary mismatches the germline segment, possibly from a read error. CDR3 coding DNA: TGTGTCAGCAGCTTCCACCTAGACTCCCAAGAGACCCAGTACTTC. Its translation is CVSSFHLDSQETQYF. This chain joins TRBV7-6 and TRBJ2-5, with D unclear. This CDR3 is 15 amino acids long. CDR1 is SGHVS, CDR2 FNYEAQ, per germline. Complete variable domain (other parts from reference TRBV7-6 and TRBJ2-5): GAGVSQSPRYKVTKRGQDVALRCDPISGHVSLYWYRQALGQGPEFLTYFNYEAQQDKSGLPNDRFSAERPEGSISTLTIQRTEQRDSAMYRCVSSFHLDSQETQYFGPGTRLLVL.

This clonotype was detected ten times or more. The J gene is TRBJ2-2, the V gene TRBV7-8; 8 bases are a match to TRBD2. V gave up 11 bases and J gave up 3 bases; unmatched junction bases: 8. The germline gives CDR1 SGHVS, CDR2 FQNEAQ. The CDR3 runs to 14 residues. CDR3 protein: CAGSSGSDTGELFF. CDR3 DNA sequence: TGTGCCGGCTCAAGCGGGAGCGACACCGGGGAGCTGTTTTTT.

The chain recombines TRBV7-9 with TRBJ1-1; TRBD1 is a possible D gene (5 bases). Trimming removed 5 bases at V and 9 bases at J, with 16 bases between. Germline CDR1 SEHNR, CDR2 FQNEAQ (reference sequence). CDR3 size: 13 residues. CDR3 bases: TGTGCCAGCAGCCCCGCGGCAGTGGGGCAAGCTTTCTTT. This codes for CASSPAAVGQAFF. Variable domain in full (rest from reference TRBV7-9 and TRBJ1-1): DTGVSQNPRHKITKRGQNVTFRCDPISEHNRLYWYRQTLGQGPEFLTYFQNEAQLEKSRLLSDRFSAERPKGSFSTLEIQRTEQGDSAMYLCASSPAAVGQAFFGQGTRLTVV.

This clonotype was seen just once. This chain joins TRBV20-1 and TRBJ1-5; 10 bases are a match to TRBD1. CDR1 and CDR2 (germline): DFQATT, SNEGSKA (reference sequence). The length of the CDR3 is 15 residues. With V trimmed by 2 bases and J by 1 base, 2 bases remained unmatched. In DNA form, the CDR3 reads TGCAGTGCTAGACGGGGACAGGGGAGCAATCAGCCCCAGCATTTT. Translation: CSARRGQGSNQPQHF.

The chain is built from TRBV2 and TRBJ2-7; 10 nucleotides align to TRBD1. Germline V gene sequence: CDR1 SNHLY, CDR2 FYNNEI. The CDR3 has 16 residues. The J segment lost 2 bases and the V segment lost 3 bases, leaving 7 bases of the junction unmatched. The DNA of the CDR3 is TGTGCCAGCAGTGATGCGCGGGGGACAGGGGCCTACGAGCAGTACTTC. This gives the protein CASSDARGTGAYEQYF.

This clonotype was observed a handful of times. V gene TRBV7-9 combines with J gene TRBJ1-4, with 7 bases lining up with TRBD1. This CDR3 has 16 residues. V lost 5 bases to trimming and J lost 4 bases; unmatched junction nucleotides: 10. Germline-derived CDR1 and CDR2 are SEHNR and FQNEAQ (reference sequence). CDR3 in DNA: TGTGCCAGCAGCCCCGACAGGGTTTTCGATAATGAAAAACTGTTTTTT. Protein sequence: CASSPDRVFDNEKLFF.

The chain carries TRBV10-3 and TRBJ2-7, with D perhaps matching TRBD2 (6 bases). V was cut by 4 bases and J by 2 bases, with 24 bases left in between. Germline V gene data show CDR1 as ENHRY and CDR2 as SYGVKD. CDR3 length: 18 amino acids. The CDR3 bases are TGTGCCATCAGTGGGAAGGCGGGATTGGCGTCCGTTCCCTACGAGCAGTACTTC. Protein: CAISGKAGLASVPYEQYF.

The chain links TRBV7-9 to TRBJ1-6; D is perhaps TRBD1 (6 bases). The CDR3 contains 18 residues. The V end was cut by 5 bases, the J end by 7 bases, with 24 bases between. CDR1 is SEHNR and CDR2 is FQNEAQ in the germline V gene (reference sequence). The CDR3 loop is CASSVRGGAGSDNSPLHF. The CDR3 DNA reads as TGTGCCAGCAGCGTTCGGGGGGGCGCCGGGTCAGACAATTCACCCCTCCACTTT.

Many counts were recorded for this clonotype. The gene calls are TRBV19 and TRBJ2-5; the match to TRBD2 covers 13 bases. The CDR3 loop spans 15 amino acids. Germline loops: CDR1 LNHDA, CDR2 SQIVND (reference sequence). V dropped 3 bases and J dropped 5; count of bases not matched to a gene: 3. DNA of the CDR3: TGTGCCAGTAGTATGGGACTAGCGGGACGGGAGACCCAGTACTTC. As protein: CASSMGLAGRETQYF.

The rearrangement uses TRBV7-2 and TRBJ1-2; D is ambiguous. The CDR3 contains 14 residues. V lost 1 base and J 10 bases, leaving 16 bases between the germline ends. The germline V gene has CDR1 SGHTA and CDR2 FQGNSA. Here the CDR3 DNA reads TGTGCCAGCAGCTTAGATCTGGACTACAGAGACTACACCTTC. Amino acid sequence: CASSLDLDYRDYTF.

The table lists this clonotype with a few counts. The chain links TRBV5-1 to TRBJ1-6, with a weak D call TRBD1 (6 bases). Per germline, CDR1 SGHRS and CDR2 YFSETQ. The CDR3 contains 16 residues. Trimming shortened V by 3 bases and J by 8 bases, and 18 bases separated the two germline ends. This chain's CDR3 is CASSSGLQGIDSPLHF. The CDR3 DNA reads TGCGCCAGCAGCTCCGGGCTCCAGGGGATTGATTCACCCCTCCACTTT.

As concerns this clonotype: This may be a read error, as it is one base from a much larger clone. This chain joins TRBV20-1 and TRBJ2-5, with 7 bases that match TRBD2. The CDR3 sequence is 13 residues long. Per germline, CDR1 DFQATT and CDR2 SNEGSKA (reference sequence). Unmatched junction bases numbered 3, after V lost 1 base and J lost 4 bases. The CDR3 coding sequence is TGCAGTGCTAGAGGCGAGCGGGGAGAGACCCAGTACTTC. Translating it yields CSARGERGETQYF.

This clonotype is a singleton in its sample. It may be a read error: a sequence one base away is much more abundant. This chain uses TRBV20-1 with TRBJ1-5; no firm D call. This CDR3 comprises 13 residues. Germline V gives CDR1 DFQATT, CDR2 SNEGSKA (reference sequence). The CDR3: CSGGRDGNRPQHF. DNA of the CDR3: TGCAGTGGGGGTAGGGATGGCAATCGGCCCCAGCATTTT.

This clonotype occurred many times. The rearrangement uses TRBV10-2 and TRBJ1-6; no clear D gene. There are 14 residues in the CDR3. Germline CDR1 WSHSY, CDR2 SAAADI. V lost 7 bases and J 8 bases, leaving 15 bases between the germline ends. The CDR3 sequence is CASTSGRDDSPLHF. The CDR3 DNA follows: TGCGCCAGCACCTCCGGGAGAGATGATTCACCCCTCCACTTT.

Concerning this clonotype: A much larger clone sits a single nucleotide away, making a read error possible. This chain joins TRBV6-6 and TRBJ1-5; 11 bases fit TRBD1. V lost 6 bases, J lost 4 bases, and 2 bases stayed unmatched. The CDR3 spans 14 residues. CDR1 and CDR2 from the germline V gene are MNHNY and SVGAGI (reference sequence). CDR3 nucleotide sequence: TGTGCCAGCAGGGGACAGGGGGAGAATCAGCCCCAGCATTTT. Amino acid sequence: CASRGQGENQPQHF.

This clonotype was observed a single time. The rearrangement joins TRBV20-1 to TRBJ2-7; 9 positions agree with TRBD1. This CDR3 region has 13 residues. V gave up 6 bases and J gave up 2 bases; unmatched junction bases: 5. CDR1 DFQATT and CDR2 SNEGSKA come from the germline V gene (reference sequence). CDR3 nucleotides: TGCAGTGCCAAACGGGACAGGGCCTACGAGCAGTACTTC. Encoded protein: CSAKRDRAYEQYF.